Shown below are 31 T cell receptor beta chains from a single sample sequenced in a study of beta chain features in type 1 diabetes. Whole-study findings and limits: Shorter TCRB CDR3s, moderately but significantly so, marked every one of the four CD4+ subsets in Type 1 diabetes patients.

Their antigens are not known. Expressed TCRB transcripts were sequenced because the entire RNA isolate underwent reverse transcription. Sequencing used immunoSEQ multiplex PCR; TCRdb keeps in-frame clones, though not all of them. The data show 280,000 or so clones, 15% seen once. The source material was naive CD4+ T cells from blood. The receptors stem from a man younger than 35 with type 1 diabetes.

The table lists this clone with a count of one. This chain uses TRBV7-8 with TRBJ2-3, with D possibly matching TRBD2 (5 bases). The V gene's germline CDR1 is SGHVS and CDR2 FQNEAQ. This CDR3 is 13 amino acids long. Trimming cost V 2 bases and J 6 bases, with 9 bases left between them. The CDR3 coding sequence is TGTGCCAGCAGCTTAATCTCGGGGGATACGCAGTATTTT. This codes for CASSLISGDTQYF.

The chain recombines TRBV7-9 with TRBJ2-5; maybe TRBD2 (6 bases). The germline CDR1 and CDR2 sequences are SEHNR and FQNEAQ (reference sequence). The CDR3 totals 13 residues. V was trimmed by 10 bases and J by 5 bases, leaving 17 bases between them. CDR3 nucleotide sequence: TGTGCCATCGGTGGCAGGGCGGGGGAGACCCAGTACTTC. Protein: CAIGGRAGETQYF.

This sequence joins TRBV30 and TRBJ1-2, with D unclear. V was pared by 2 bases and J by 4 bases, with 11 bases between. Germline CDR1 reads GTSNPN; CDR2 reads SVGIG (reference sequence). This CDR3 contains 13 residues. CDR3 sequence: CAWSTQLGYGYTF. The CDR3 DNA follows: TGTGCCTGGAGTACACAGTTAGGCTATGGCTACACCTTC.

This clone was counted a few times. This chain connects TRBV29-1 to TRBJ1-2; D remains unclear. The CDR3 extends over 15 amino acids. Germline V gene sequence: CDR1 SQVTM, CDR2 ANQGSEA. Deletions cut 1 base from V and 2 bases from J, with 14 bases between. CDR3 coding DNA: TGCAGCGTTGAAGGGAGAGGGTATTTCAACTATGGCTACACCTTC. Amino acids: CSVEGRGYFNYGYTF.

The CDR3: CASSYHVNRGLNEQFF. CDR3 DNA: TGTGCCAGCAGTTACCATGTAAATCGAGGTCTCAATGAGCAGTTCTTC. This rearrangement joins TRBV6-5 to TRBJ2-1; D not resolved. The CDR3 sequence is 16 residues long. Germline-derived CDR1 and CDR2 are MNHEY and SVGAGI. Between the trimmed V and J ends, which lost 2 bases and 6 bases, there was a span of 17 bases.

The gene calls are TRBV18 and TRBJ2-5; a weak D match, TRBD2 (6 bases). CDR3 length equals 15 residues. Trimming left V 3 bases short and J 1 base short, with 12 bases between. Germline V lookup: CDR1 KGHSH, CDR2 LQKENI. CDR3 sequence: CASSPRPSVQETQYF. The CDR3 coding sequence is TGTGCCAGCTCACCTAGGCCTAGCGTCCAAGAGACCCAGTACTTC.

The V gene is TRBV9, the J gene TRBJ2-7; D is perhaps TRBD2 (5 bases). This CDR3 spans 13 amino acids. Germline V lookup: CDR1 SGDLS, CDR2 YYNGEE. The V end was cut by 0 bases, the J end by 7 bases, with 11 bases between. As DNA, the CDR3 is TGTGCCAGCAGCGTAGCGGGGTCGCGGGAGCAGTACTTC. Protein sequence: CASSVAGSREQYF.

This clone showed up just a few times. The chain employs TRBV7-9 and TRBJ2-7; TRBD2 matches at 7 bases. The CDR3 consists of 14 residues. CDR1 is SEHNR and CDR2 is FQNEAQ in the germline V gene (reference sequence). Trimming at V came to 6 bases and at J to 4 bases, leaving 9 bases not matched to a gene. The CDR3 reads CASRPTGTTYEQYF. DNA of the CDR3: TGTGCCAGCAGGCCTACCGGGACTACGTACGAGCAGTACTTC. Combining the CDR3 with reference TRBV7-9 and TRBJ2-7 gives the whole variable domain DTGVSQNPRHKITKRGQNVTFRCDPISEHNRLYWYRQTLGQGPEFLTYFQNEAQLEKSRLLSDRFSAERPKGSFSTLEIQRTEQGDSAMYLCASRPTGTTYEQYFGPGTRLTVT.

This clone has just a few counts. The chain couples TRBV28 to TRBJ1-5; possibly TRBD1 for D (6 bases). This CDR3 spans 13 amino acids. The V gene lost 6 bases and the J gene lost 3 bases, with 9 bases spanning the gap. The germline CDR1 and CDR2 sequences are MDHEN and SYDVKM. The CDR3 sequence: CASRRDNNQPQHF. CDR3 nucleotides: TGTGCCAGCAGACGGGACAACAATCAGCCCCAGCATTTT. Full variable domain (missing parts from reference TRBV28 and TRBJ1-5): DVKVTQSSRYLVKRTGEKVFLECVQDMDHENMFWYRQDPGLGLRLIYFSYDVKMKEKGDIPEGYSVSREKKERFSLILESASTNQTSMYLCASRRDNNQPQHFGDGTRLSIL.

V is TRBV5-1 and J is TRBJ2-1, with 9 bases lining up with TRBD2. Germline V gene data show CDR1 as SGHRS and CDR2 as YFSETQ. The junction had 10 bases not matched to a gene; V was cut back by 5 bases and J by 4 bases. The CDR3 has 16 residues. The CDR3 loop is CASRPSAGGLYNEQFF. The CDR3 DNA reads TGCGCCAGCAGGCCCTCAGCGGGGGGTCTATACAATGAGCAGTTCTTC.

The sample holds a few counts of this clone. The V gene is TRBV18, the J gene TRBJ2-1; TRBD1 aligns across 12 bases. The CDR3 consists of 15 residues. Germline-derived CDR1 and CDR2 are KGHSH and LQKENI. The trim removed 6 bases at V and 10 bases at J, leaving 10 bases unmatched. The DNA of the CDR3 is TGTGCCAGCTCTCCCGGGGACAGGGGGCTCCGGGAGCAGTTCTTC. Residues: CASSPGDRGLREQFF.

This clone was seen only a few times. The chain employs TRBV28 and TRBJ1-5; no firm D call. The CDR3 spans 13 residues. Germline V gives CDR1 MDHEN, CDR2 SYDVKM. Trimming pared 8 bases from V and 2 bases from J, leaving 10 bases between. CDR3 nucleotide sequence: TGTGCCAGCGGCGAGGGTCGCAATCAGCCCCAGCATTTT. Amino acids: CASGEGRNQPQHF.

The V call is TRBV27, the J call TRBJ1-4; D ambiguous. The CDR3 is 19 amino acids. Looked up from germline, CDR1 is MNHEY and CDR2 is SMNVEV (reference sequence). Trimming took 4 bases from V and 4 from J, leaving 25 bases between them. The CDR3: CASSSRRPMWAPDNEKLFF. The CDR3 DNA reads TGTGCCAGCAGTTCCCGTCGGCCTATGTGGGCACCCGATAATGAAAAACTGTTTTTT.

This clone was seen more than once but under ten times. The chain uses TRBV7-2 and TRBJ2-7, with 14 positions matching TRBD2. Looked up from germline, CDR1 is SGHTA and CDR2 is FQGNSA. The CDR3 is 16 residues long. J was trimmed by 3 bases and V by 3 bases; bases with no gene match: 4. CDR3 in amino acids: CASSLGLAGALYEQYF. As DNA, the CDR3 is TGTGCCAGCAGCTTGGGACTAGCGGGGGCACTCTACGAGCAGTACTTC.

V gene TRBV6-5 combines with J gene TRBJ1-5; TRBD1 matches at 7 bases. J lost 5 bases, V lost 6 bases, and 10 bases had no gene match. This CDR3 has 15 residues. Per germline, CDR1 MNHEY and CDR2 SVGAGI. The CDR3 DNA follows: TGTGCCAGCAGGCAGTTAGCAGGGGGTTATCAGCCCCAGCATTTT. As protein: CASRQLAGGYQPQHF.

There are a few counts of this clone. The chain carries TRBV18 and TRBJ2-7; tentative D call: TRBD2 (6 bases). CDR1 is KGHSH and CDR2 is LQKENI in the germline V gene. V gave up 6 bases and J gave up 5 bases, with 14 bases separating them. The CDR3 has 13 amino acids. CDR3 loop: CASSAPRGHEQYF. DNA for the CDR3: TGTGCCAGCTCGGCCCCGCGGGGCCACGAGCAGTACTTC. Full variable domain (missing parts from reference TRBV18 and TRBJ2-7): NAGVMQNPRHLVRRRGQEARLRCSPMKGHSHVYWYRQLPEEGLKFMVYLQKENIIDESGMPKERFSAEFPKEGPSILRIQQVVRGDSAAYFCASSAPRGHEQYFGPGTRLTVT.

The chain joins TRBV5-1 to TRBJ2-7, with D tentatively TRBD1 (5 bases). Germline CDR1 SGHRS, CDR2 YFSETQ. V lost 3 bases and J 4 bases, leaving 5 bases between the germline ends. The CDR3 loop spans 11 amino acids. In DNA, the CDR3 is TGCGCCAGCAGCTCAGGGTACGAGCAGTACTTC. Translating it yields CASSSGYEQYF. The full variable domain, its missing parts supplied by reference TRBV5-1 and TRBJ2-7, is KAGVTQTPRYLIKTRGQQVTLSCSPISGHRSVSWYQQTPGQGLQFLFEYFSETQRNKGNFPGRFSGRQFSNSRSEMNVSTLELGDSALYLCASSSGYEQYFGPGTRLTVT.

The J gene is TRBJ2-7, the V gene TRBV19; 10 nucleotides match TRBD1. After removal of 4 bases from V and 1 base from J, the junction contained 7 bases not matched to a gene. CDR1 and CDR2 (germline): LNHDA, SQIVND (reference sequence). CDR3 length equals 16 residues. The CDR3 DNA reads as TGTGCCAGTAGTACCTGGACAGGGGGAGTATCCTACGAGCAGTACTTC. Its protein is CASSTWTGGVSYEQYF.

V gene TRBV28 combines with J gene TRBJ2-3; D is unresolved. V lost 8 bases to trimming and J lost 4 bases, with 16 bases between them. The CDR3 consists of 14 residues. CDR1 and CDR2 (germline): MDHEN, SYDVKM. The CDR3 is CASETLGVSDTQYF. As DNA, the CDR3 is TGTGCCAGCGAAACTTTGGGCGTGTCAGATACGCAGTATTTT. Supplemented by reference TRBV28 and TRBJ2-3, the full variable domain reads DVKVTQSSRYLVKRTGEKVFLECVQDMDHENMFWYRQDPGLGLRLIYFSYDVKMKEKGDIPEGYSVSREKKERFSLILESASTNQTSMYLCASETLGVSDTQYFGPGTRLTVL.

The chain has TRBV7-9 and TRBJ2-5; unclear D gene. Germline CDR1 SEHNR, CDR2 FQNEAQ (reference sequence). This CDR3 is built from 16 residues. Trimming removed 0 bases at V and 5 bases at J, with 16 bases between. CDR3 amino acids: CASSLAADARRETQYF. CDR3 coding DNA: TGTGCCAGCAGCTTAGCGGCTGACGCACGGCGGGAGACCCAGTACTTC.

This chain joins TRBV6-5 and TRBJ1-1, with D tentatively TRBD1 (6 bases). V was cut by 7 bases and J by 0 bases, with 12 bases left in between. From germline, CDR1 is MNHEY and CDR2 SVGAGI. This CDR3 comprises 14 residues. In DNA form, the CDR3 reads TGTGCCAGCACTGCCGGACAGATGAACACTGAAGCTTTCTTT. Its protein product is CASTAGQMNTEAFF.

This clone appeared a few times. The rearrangement joins TRBV5-4 to TRBJ2-1; maybe TRBD2 (5 bases). Germline lookup yields CDR1 SGHNT and CDR2 YYREEE (reference sequence). Trimming shortened V by 1 base and J by 6 bases, and 8 bases separated the two germline ends. The CDR3 has 13 residues. The CDR3 protein is CASSLLEGNEQFF. The DNA of the CDR3 is TGTGCCAGCAGCTTGTTAGAGGGCAATGAGCAGTTCTTC.

This clone was counted only a few times. The J gene is TRBJ2-7, the V gene TRBV5-1; TRBD2 might be the D (5 bases). Germline V gives CDR1 SGHRS, CDR2 YFSETQ. Trimming took 6 bases from V and 7 from J, leaving 23 bases between them. The CDR3 is made up of 15 amino acids. In nucleotides, the CDR3 is TGCGCCAGCACCACTACACCGGACTTTACGGGGGAGCAGTACTTC. Translating it yields CASTTTPDFTGEQYF.

This chain joins TRBV7-9 and TRBJ1-1, with 7 positions matching TRBD1. This CDR3 region has 10 residues. Germline assignment: CDR1 SEHNR and CDR2 FQNEAQ (reference sequence). The CDR3 is CAQGGEVAFF. CDR3 nucleotides: TGTGCTCAGGGGGGCGAGGTAGCTTTCTTT.

This rearrangement joins TRBV4-1 to TRBJ2-3, with a possible D match to TRBD1 (6 bases). The CDR3 is 15 amino acids. V was shortened by 5 bases and J by 3 bases, with 15 bases between the two germline ends. Germline CDR1 MGHRA, CDR2 YSYEKL. CDR3 DNA sequence: TGCGCCAGCAGCTCTCCAGGCAGGGGTACAGATACGCAGTATTTT. This codes for CASSSPGRGTDTQYF.

This clone showed up just a few times. J is TRBJ2-1 and V is TRBV5-1; 10 bases align to TRBD2. Germline V lookup: CDR1 SGHRS, CDR2 YFSETQ. The junction had 10 bases not matched to a gene; V was cut back by 4 bases and J by 6 bases. The CDR3 consists of 16 residues. The chain's CDR3 is CASSPTPRTSGNEQFF. CDR3 coding DNA: TGCGCCAGCAGCCCAACTCCACGGACTAGCGGCAATGAGCAGTTCTTC.

The chain links TRBV20-1 to TRBJ1-2, with D possibly TRBD1 on 5 matching bases. V was trimmed by 7 bases and J by 5 bases, leaving 8 bases between them. Germline CDR1 reads DFQATT; CDR2 reads SNEGSKA (reference sequence). This CDR3 region has 10 residues. The CDR3 loop is CSGQGYGYTF. The CDR3 bases are TGCAGTGGCCAGGGTTATGGCTACACCTTC.

CDR3 sequence: CASSSPVGAEGELFF. The CDR3 DNA is TGCGCCAGCAGCTCGCCGGTTGGGGCGGAAGGGGAGCTGTTTTTT. The chain is built from TRBV5-1 and TRBJ2-2; a weak D match, TRBD1 (5 bases). CDR1 and CDR2 from the germline V gene are SGHRS and YFSETQ. V shed 3 bases and J shed 8 bases, with 17 bases lying between them. This CDR3 spans 15 amino acids.

The CDR3 coding sequence is TGTGCCAGCAGCCCCCGCGGGCCAGGATGGAGCTCTGGGGCCAACGTCCTGACTTTC. Its protein is CASSPRGPGWSSGANVLTF. The chain uses TRBV7-8 and TRBJ2-6; D may be TRBD2 (5 bases). V lost 5 bases and J lost 0, with 20 bases in between. Germline CDR1 and CDR2: SGHVS and FQNEAQ. CDR3 size: 19 residues.

V gene TRBV28 combines with J gene TRBJ2-7; perhaps TRBD1 as D (5 bases). Trimming cost V 5 bases and J 3 bases, with 11 bases left between them. This CDR3 is built from 13 residues. Per the germline V gene, CDR1 is MDHEN and CDR2 is SYDVKM. The CDR3 DNA sequence: TGTGCCAGCAGTGGCAGGGTTTTCTACGAGCAGTACTTC. Its protein product is CASSGRVFYEQYF.

The rearrangement joins TRBV2 to TRBJ1-2; D is ambiguous. Germline V gives CDR1 SNHLY, CDR2 FYNNEI. This CDR3 is 14 amino acids long. Deletions cut 8 bases from V and 3 bases from J, with 16 bases between. The CDR3 nucleotides are TGTGCCAGCCAGAGGGAGGTCTCTGACTATGGCTACACCTTC. Its protein product is CASQREVSDYGYTF. The variable domain in full, with the rest retrieved from reference TRBV2 and TRBJ1-2, is EPEVTQTPSHQVTQMGQEVILRCVPISNHLYFYWYRQILGQKVEFLVSFYNNEISEKSEIFDDQFSVERPDGSNFTLKIRSTKLEDSAMYFCASQREVSDYGYTFGSGTRLTVV.